The 11 T cell receptor beta chains below were found in one sample sequenced in a study of shared clonotypes between healthy human individuals. Produced via immunoSEQ multiplex PCR; TCRdb's table is partial and in-frame only. The sample includes about 1.1 million clones, roughly 74% of them seen just once. Source material: memory CD4+ T cells from PBMCs. Subset of the sample: CD45RA-negative fraction. The receptor set was obtained from a man aged 18 to 29 in good health. Some clones in this sample may be carry-over from other donors' samples.

The chain combines TRBV5-1 with TRBJ2-1, with TRBD1 identical over 7 bases. CDR1 is SGHRS, CDR2 YFSETQ, per germline. Trimming took 1 base from V and 5 from J; bases not matched to a gene: 6. The CDR3 has 15 amino acids. CDR3 nucleotide sequence: TGCGCCAGCAGCTTGAGGACAGGAGCGAACAATGAGCAGTTCTTC. As protein: CASSLRTGANNEQFF. The complete variable domain, with remaining parts taken from reference TRBV5-1 and TRBJ2-1, reads KAGVTQTPRYLIKTRGQQVTLSCSPISGHRSVSWYQQTPGQGLQFLFEYFSETQRNKGNFPGRFSGRQFSNSRSEMNVSTLELGDSALYLCASSLRTGANNEQFFGPGTRLTVL.

This clone was detected only once. The genes are TRBV4-1 and TRBJ1-3; possible D gene TRBD1, 6 bases. Germline-derived CDR1 and CDR2 are MGHRA and YSYEKL. With 4 bases removed from V and 7 bases from J, the gap between germline ends came to 20 bases. CDR3 length: 16 residues. CDR3 residues: CASSPTPRTEGNTIYF. CDR3 in DNA: TGCGCCAGCAGCCCCACTCCCCGGACAGAAGGGAACACCATATATTTT.

The gene calls are TRBV28 and TRBJ2-2; a possible D gene is TRBD1 (7 bases). Germline V CDR1 and CDR2: MDHEN, SYDVKM. The ends were cut back, 6 bases at V and 3 bases at J, with 23 bases in the middle. This CDR3 is built from 18 residues. The CDR3 bases are TGTGCCAGCAGCAGCCGAACAGCCGCAGGGGGGTACACCGGGGAGCTGTTTTTT. Translation gives CASSSRTAAGGYTGELFF.

The sample holds a few counts of this clone. The V call is TRBV11-2, the J call TRBJ2-1, with 14 bases identical to TRBD2. CDR1 and CDR2 from the germline V gene are SGHAT and FQNNGV. The CDR3 runs to 18 residues. V dropped 6 bases and J dropped 8; count of bases not matched to a gene: 15. The CDR3 nucleotides read TGTGCCAGCAGGGGCTCGGGAGAGACTAGCGGGAGGGCCCATGAGCAGTTCTTC. Protein product: CASRGSGETSGRAHEQFF.

About this clone: Other DNA sequences within the sample encode an identical CDR3. The rearrangement uses TRBV27 and TRBJ2-5; tentative D call: TRBD1 (5 bases). V was pared by 5 bases and J by 0 bases, with 10 bases between. The CDR3 extends over 14 amino acids. Per the germline V gene, CDR1 is MNHEY and CDR2 is SMNVEV (reference sequence). The chain's CDR3 is CASSRPGYQETQYF. The CDR3 DNA reads as TGTGCCAGCAGTCGTCCAGGGTACCAAGAGACCCAGTACTTC.

The chain is built from TRBV5-6 and TRBJ2-5, with 7 bases identical to TRBD1. J gave up 5 bases and V 3 bases, and 7 bases lay outside the gene matches. The CDR3 consists of 14 residues. Germline V CDR1 and CDR2: SGHDT, YYEEEE. The CDR3 region is CASSSTGSRETQYF. The CDR3, as DNA: TGTGCCAGCAGCTCGACAGGGTCGCGGGAGACCCAGTACTTC.

This sequence joins TRBV12-5 and TRBJ2-5; D possibly matches TRBD1 or TRBD2 (5 bases each). The CDR3 contains 14 residues. Trimming pared 4 bases from V and 4 bases from J, leaving 13 bases between. Germline lookup yields CDR1 LGHNT and CDR2 FRNRAP. DNA for the CDR3: TGTGCTAGTGGTTCCGGGACCACCCGAGAGACCCAGTACTTC. Its protein product is CASGSGTTRETQYF.

The chain combines TRBV5-4 with TRBJ1-2, with D unclear. V was pared by 3 bases and J by 4 bases, with 10 bases between. This CDR3 has 13 residues. CDR1 and CDR2 from the germline V gene are SGHNT and YYREEE (reference sequence). CDR3 sequence (DNA): TGTGCCAGCAGCTCACAGACGCGCTATGGCTACACCTTC. Translated, it gives CASSSQTRYGYTF.

This clone was found a few times. This rearrangement joins TRBV28 to TRBJ2-2; D remains ambiguous. Germline V gives CDR1 MDHEN, CDR2 SYDVKM. The CDR3 length is 14 residues. Trimming removed 2 bases from V and 6 bases from J, with 10 bases in between. CDR3 bases: TGTGCCAGCAGTTTAAGCCTCCCTGCCGGGGAGCTGTTTTTT. It yields the protein CASSLSLPAGELFF.

The chain employs TRBV6-6 and TRBJ1-5, with 7 bases that match TRBD1. The CDR3 contains 14 residues. In germline, CDR1 is MNHNY, CDR2 SVGAGI (reference sequence). V dropped 3 bases and J dropped 4; count of bases not matched to a gene: 3. CDR3 coding DNA: TGTGCCAGCAGTTATGTACAGGGGAATCAGCCCCAGCATTTT. Translation: CASSYVQGNQPQHF.

The chain uses TRBV5-4 and TRBJ2-5; the D is unclear. Germline values: CDR1 SGHNT, CDR2 YYREEE (reference sequence). The CDR3 loop spans 12 amino acids. V was clipped by 5 bases and J by 5 bases, with 10 bases between them. CDR3 sequence reads: CASRSSGETQYF. The CDR3 DNA sequence: TGTGCCAGCAGATCTTCCGGGGAGACCCAGTACTTC. The complete variable domain, with remaining parts taken from reference TRBV5-4 and TRBJ2-5, reads ETGVTQSPTHLIKTRGQQVTLRCSSQSGHNTVSWYQQALGQGPQFIFQYYREEENGRGNFPPRFSGLQFPNYSSELNVNALELDDSALYLCASRSSGETQYFGPGTRLLVL.